This TCR beta chain comes out of a study of T cell responses to AZD1222 COVID-19 vaccine. Repertoires were generated with immunoSEQ multiplex PCR, while TCRdb's copy carries only in-frame clones and drops some. The table has about 120,000 clones, 70% to 90% seen once. CDR1 is SGHRS, CDR2 YFSETQ, per germline. V lost 3 bases, J lost 0 bases, and 12 bases stayed unmatched. There are 17 residues in the CDR3. The sequence was obtained from an adult in good health. The chain links TRBV5-1 to TRBJ2-7, with 7 bases matching TRBD1. The specimen comprised peripheral blood, sampled on day 0 of AZD1222 vaccination. This CDR3 reads CASSSYPGQISSYEQYF. In DNA form, the CDR3 reads TGCGCCAGCAGCTCCTACCCGGGACAGATAAGCTCCTACGAGCAGTACTTC.